Reported below is one T cell receptor beta chain. V dropped 0 bases and J dropped 7 bases, with 27 bases sitting between them. The CDR3 has 20 residues. Germline loops: CDR1 MNHEY, CDR2 SMNVEV (reference sequence). Original processing methods: Reference gene primer amplification yielded estimated nucleated cell counts. Clones were read by immunoSEQ multiplex PCR, and TCRdb kept only the in-frame ones, dropping some. D and trimming come from the DNA, and the V and J calls and clone size come from that table. This repertoire shows fewer than 150,000 clones, 75% to 90% found once; its top ten account for roughly 4.5%. The sample belongs to a study of blood T cell repertoires in COVID-19. About the study: Samples came from the United States, Italy and Spain, spanning acute and convalescent COVID-19. In each case, the material was cDNA or gDNA derived from T cells, B-cell-depleted T cells, or PBMCs.

The genes are TRBV27 and TRBJ1-4; D possibly corresponds to TRBD1 (5 bases). The specimen sequenced was peripheral blood. This TCR came from a human donor in a cohort sampled during active COVID-19. CDR3 coding DNA: TGTGCCAGCAGTTTATCTGGGAGGTGGGGCACACTGATTGGCAGTGAAAAACTGTTTTTT. It yields the protein CASSLSGRWGTLIGSEKLFF.